The clone carrying this T cell receptor beta chain was detected only a few times. The J segment lost 7 bases and the V segment lost 1 base, leaving 11 bases of the junction unmatched. This CDR3 spans 17 amino acids. Germline V CDR1 and CDR2: SGHTA, FQGNSA. This sample was included in a study of T-cell reconstitution after alpha-beta-depleted transplantation in children. During its preparation, the TCRbeta library received unique molecular identifiers. TCRdb analysed the PCR reads with MiXCR anew, one entry per CDR3 protein. Among roughly 6,100 distinct CDR3 sequences listed, roughly a sixth were seen once.

Material: PBMCs, mostly from graft donor cells, obtained 180 days after TCRalphabeta/CD19-depleted stem cell transplant. V is TRBV7-2 and J is TRBJ2-7; 12 bases are a match to TRBD2. This sequence was found in a patient between 2 and 9 years old who had a stem cell transplant for inherited bone marrow failure, so the T cells may come from the graft donor. The CDR3: CASSLGSLAGGSLEQYF. The CDR3 nucleotides read TGTGCCAGCAGCTTAGGCTCGCTAGCGGGAGGGTCCCTTGAGCAGTACTTC.